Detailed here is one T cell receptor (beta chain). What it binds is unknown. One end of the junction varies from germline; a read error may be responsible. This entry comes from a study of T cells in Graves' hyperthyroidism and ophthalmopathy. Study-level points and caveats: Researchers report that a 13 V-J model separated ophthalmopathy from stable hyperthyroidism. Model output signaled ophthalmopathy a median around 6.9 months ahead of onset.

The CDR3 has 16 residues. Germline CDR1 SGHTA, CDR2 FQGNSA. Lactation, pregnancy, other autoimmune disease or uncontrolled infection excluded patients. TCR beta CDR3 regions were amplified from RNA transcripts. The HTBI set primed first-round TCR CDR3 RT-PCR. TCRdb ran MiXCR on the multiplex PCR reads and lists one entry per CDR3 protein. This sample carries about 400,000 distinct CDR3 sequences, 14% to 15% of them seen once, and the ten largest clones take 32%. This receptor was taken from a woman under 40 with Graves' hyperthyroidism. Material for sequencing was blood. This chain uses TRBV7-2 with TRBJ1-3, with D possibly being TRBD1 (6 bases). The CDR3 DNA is TGTGCCAGCAGCCTAAGGGGAGCAGGGGCAGGAAACACCACATATTTT. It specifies CASSLRGAGAGNTTYF.